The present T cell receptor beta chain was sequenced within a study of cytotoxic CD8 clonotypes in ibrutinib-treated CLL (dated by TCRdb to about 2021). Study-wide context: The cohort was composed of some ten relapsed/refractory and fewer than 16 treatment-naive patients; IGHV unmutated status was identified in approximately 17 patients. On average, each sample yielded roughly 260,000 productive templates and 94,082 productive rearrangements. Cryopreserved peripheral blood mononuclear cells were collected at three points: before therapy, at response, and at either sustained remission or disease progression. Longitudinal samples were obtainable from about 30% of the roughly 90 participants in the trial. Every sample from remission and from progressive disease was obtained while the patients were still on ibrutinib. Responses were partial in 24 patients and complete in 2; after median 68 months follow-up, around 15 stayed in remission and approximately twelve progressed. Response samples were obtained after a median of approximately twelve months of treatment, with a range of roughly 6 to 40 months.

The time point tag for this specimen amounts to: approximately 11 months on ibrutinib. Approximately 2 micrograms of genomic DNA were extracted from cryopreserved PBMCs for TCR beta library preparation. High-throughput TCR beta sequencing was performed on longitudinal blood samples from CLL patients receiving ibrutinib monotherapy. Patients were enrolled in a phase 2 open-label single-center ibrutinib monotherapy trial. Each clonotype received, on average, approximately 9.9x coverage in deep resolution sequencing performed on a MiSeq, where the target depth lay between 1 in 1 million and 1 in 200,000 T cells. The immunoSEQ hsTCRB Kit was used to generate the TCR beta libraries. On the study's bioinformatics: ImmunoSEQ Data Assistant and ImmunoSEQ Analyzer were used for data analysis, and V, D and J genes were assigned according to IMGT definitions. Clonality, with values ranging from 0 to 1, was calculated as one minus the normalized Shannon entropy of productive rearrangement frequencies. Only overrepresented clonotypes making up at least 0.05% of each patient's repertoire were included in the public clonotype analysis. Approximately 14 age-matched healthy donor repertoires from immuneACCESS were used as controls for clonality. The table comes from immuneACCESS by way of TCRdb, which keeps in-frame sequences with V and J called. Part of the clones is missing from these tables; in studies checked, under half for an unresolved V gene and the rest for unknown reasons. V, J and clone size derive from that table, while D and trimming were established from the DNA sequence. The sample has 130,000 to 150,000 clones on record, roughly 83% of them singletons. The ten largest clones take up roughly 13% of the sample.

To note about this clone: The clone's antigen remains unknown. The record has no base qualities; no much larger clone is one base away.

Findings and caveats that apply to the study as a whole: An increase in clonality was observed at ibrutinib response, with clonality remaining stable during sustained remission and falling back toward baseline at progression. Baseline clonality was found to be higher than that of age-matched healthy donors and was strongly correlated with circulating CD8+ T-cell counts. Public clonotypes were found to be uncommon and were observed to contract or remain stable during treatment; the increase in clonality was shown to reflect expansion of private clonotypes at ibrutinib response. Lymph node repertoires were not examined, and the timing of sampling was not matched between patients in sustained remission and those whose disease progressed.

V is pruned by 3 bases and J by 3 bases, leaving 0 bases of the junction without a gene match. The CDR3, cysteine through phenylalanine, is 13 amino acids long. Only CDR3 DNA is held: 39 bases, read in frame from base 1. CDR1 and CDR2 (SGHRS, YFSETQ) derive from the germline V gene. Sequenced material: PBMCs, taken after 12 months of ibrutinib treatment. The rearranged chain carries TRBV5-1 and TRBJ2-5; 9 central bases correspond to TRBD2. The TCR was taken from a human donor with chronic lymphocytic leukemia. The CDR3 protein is CASSSSGEETQYF. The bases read TGCGCCAGCAGCTCTAGCGGGGAAGAGACCCAGTACTTC.